The rows below give T cell receptor beta chains drawn from one sample of a study of control samples from healthy donors and cancer patients. Here immunoSEQ multiplex PCR was the method, and the copy in TCRdb shows in-frame clones only, minus some. The sample yields some 140,000 clones, about nine tenths seen once. Sequencing was carried out using blood. The receptor set was obtained from a woman in her thirties in good health. Both conserved end residues are part of each CDR3. A D gene is named only where the DNA matches it firmly. Clone size is stated in some rows and not others, as once, few, many or a class when expanded.

D gene | clone size | J gene | V gene | CDR3 protein | CDR3 DNA
- | - | TRBJ1-6 | TRBV28 | CASSFPLSSYNSPLHF | TGTGCCAGCAGTTTCCCACTGAGCTCCTATAATTCACCCCTCCACTTT
- | - | TRBJ1-2 | TRBV5-1 | CASSWRAGVPILANYGYTF | TGCGCCAGCAGCTGGAGAGCAGGGGTTCCAATTCTTGCTAACTATGGCTACACCTTC
- | - | TRBJ2-1 | TRBV7-2 | CASSLNMGDEQFF | TGTGCCAGCAGCTTAAATATGGGGGATGAGCAGTTCTTC
- | - | TRBJ2-1 | TRBV9 | CASSPREGGGGDNEQFF | TGTGCCAGCAGCCCTAGAGAGGGGGGCGGCGGGGACAATGAGCAGTTCTTC
- | - | TRBJ1-1 | TRBV29-1 | CSVPQGPNTEAFF | TGCAGCGTCCCTCAGGGCCCGAACACTGAAGCTTTCTTT
- | - | TRBJ2-3 | TRBV24-1 | CATSDRGARDTQYF | TGTGCCACCAGTGATAGGGGGGCAAGAGATACGCAGTATTTT
TRBD1 | few | TRBJ1-3 | TRBV6-5 | CASSRDREWNTIYF | TGTGCCAGCAGCCGGGACAGGGAATGGAACACCATATATTTT
- | - | TRBJ2-1 | TRBV5-4 | CASNLRRVNLPGYNEQFF | TGTGCCAGCAACCTCCGACGGGTTAACCTTCCCGGATATAATGAGCAGTTCTTC
- | - | TRBJ1-1 | TRBV28 | CASSSPGDVTEAFF | TGTGCCAGCAGTTCACCAGGGGATGTCACTGAAGCTTTCTTT
- | - | TRBJ1-1 | TRBV30 | CAYAEANTEAFF | TGTGCCTATGCGGAAGCGAACACTGAAGCTTTCTTT
TRBD2 | few | TRBJ2-1 | TRBV24-1 | CATSGRADIDEQFF | TGTGCCACTAGCGGGAGGGCAGATATAGATGAGCAGTTCTTC
- | - | TRBJ1-1 | TRBV10-2 | CASSPRTDGDTEAFF | TGCGCCAGCAGTCCCCGGACAGACGGAGACACTGAAGCTTTCTTT
- | once | TRBJ2-2 | TRBV15 | CATSRVTRSGTGELFF | TGTGCCACCAGCAGAGTAACCCGATCAGGCACCGGGGAGCTGTTTTTT
TRBD1 | - | TRBJ2-7 | TRBV6-5 | CASRAPGTGPYEQYF | TGTGCCAGCCGGGCACCCGGGACAGGCCCCTACGAGCAGTACTTC
- | - | TRBJ1-3 | TRBV30 | CAWSVGTNTIYF | TGTGCCTGGAGTGTTGGGACGAACACCATATATTTT
- | - | TRBJ1-6 | TRBV9 | CASSSGTSDNSPLHF | TGTGCCAGCAGCTCTGGGACTTCCGATAATTCACCCCTCCACTTT
TRBD1 | few | TRBJ1-5 | TRBV15 | CATSRSTGTYQPQHF | TGTGCCACCAGCCGCTCGACAGGGACGTATCAGCCCCAGCATTTT
- | once | TRBJ1-2 | TRBV30 | CAWIEGYGGYTF | TGTGCCTGGATAGAAGGGTATGGCGGCTACACCTTC
- | - | TRBJ1-5 | TRBV30 | CAWREKKGVSNQPQHF | TGTGCCTGGAGGGAGAAGAAAGGGGTTTCCAATCAGCCCCAGCATTTT
- | - | TRBJ1-5 | TRBV9 | CASSGSDSSNQPQHF | TGTGCCAGCAGCGGTTCTGACAGTAGCAATCAGCCCCAGCATTTT
- | - | TRBJ1-5 | TRBV5-1 | CASSLVPDSNQPQHF | TGCGCCAGCAGCTTGGTCCCGGATAGCAATCAGCCCCAGCATTTT
- | - | TRBJ2-5 | TRBV25-1 | CASSELAGKETQYF | TGTGCCAGCAGTGAGTTGGCAGGGAAAGAGACCCAGTACTTC
TRBD1 | - | TRBJ2-5 | TRBV25-1 | CASSAGTAVRETQYF | TGTGCCAGCAGTGCTGGGACAGCCGTACGGGAGACCCAGTACTTC
- | - | TRBJ1-4 | TRBV10-3 | CAISDYGEKLFF | TGTGCCATCAGTGACTATGGCGAAAAACTGTTTTTT
- | - | TRBJ1-4 | TRBV7-8 | CASSPSRGEKLFF | TGTGCCAGCAGCCCCTCTCGGGGGGAAAAACTGTTTTTT
- | once | TRBJ1-2 | TRBV21-1 | CASSSPPGGDYGYTF | TGTGCCAGCAGCAGTCCCCCAGGGGGCGACTATGGCTACACCTTC